The 27 T cell receptor beta chains below all came from one sample that was sequenced in a study of blood T cell repertoires in COVID-19. TCRdb's copy holds only in-frame clones and misses some; the assay was immunoSEQ multiplex PCR. Of about 75,000 clones listed, 79% are singletons. Sequences were obtained from peripheral blood. Source of these receptors: a woman older than 75 with active or convalescent COVID-19.

CDR3 amino acids: CASSERLRGQPNQETQYF. The CDR3 nucleotides are TGTGCCAGCAGTGAAAGATTGCGGGGACAGCCGAACCAAGAGACCCAGTACTTC. The gene calls are TRBV6-1 and TRBJ2-5; possibly TRBD1 for D (7 bases). The CDR3 contains 18 residues. Deletions cut 2 bases from V and 0 bases from J, with 19 bases between. Germline-derived CDR1 and CDR2 are MNHNS and SASEGT.

This chain joins TRBV4-3 and TRBJ2-7; D might be TRBD1 (6 bases). Per the germline V gene, CDR1 is LGHNA and CDR2 is YSLEER. Trimming shortened V by 1 base and J by 0 bases, and 10 bases separated the two germline ends. The CDR3 runs to 15 residues. CDR3 DNA: TGCGCCAGCAGCCAAGGTGGGGGCCCCTCCTACGAGCAGTACTTC. It yields the protein CASSQGGGPSYEQYF.

In this sample, this clone turned up once. The rearrangement joins TRBV19 to TRBJ2-7; the D gene is possibly TRBD1 (5 bases). The CDR3 is made up of 12 amino acids. Per germline, CDR1 LNHDA and CDR2 SQIVND (reference sequence). V was trimmed by 4 bases and J by 9 bases, leaving 13 bases between them. For the CDR3, the DNA is TGTGCCAGTAGTACCCCTGGTGGGGCGCAGTACTTC. It encodes CASSTPGGAQYF.

A single count supports this clone. The chain employs TRBV4-2 and TRBJ2-7; weak D call: TRBD2 (6 bases). V lost 4 bases to trimming and J lost 2 bases, with 15 bases between them. Germline-derived CDR1 and CDR2 are LGHNA and YNFKEQ. The CDR3 extends over 15 amino acids. The CDR3 nucleotides are TGTGCCAGCAGCCTCCAATTGGGAGGAGCCTACGAGCAGTACTTC. Its protein is CASSLQLGGAYEQYF.

The chain carries TRBV6-2 or TRBV6-3 and TRBJ1-5; 8 positions match TRBD1. Germline V gene sequence: CDR1 MNHEY, CDR2 SVGEGT. The CDR3 is 15 residues long. The ends lost 6 bases at V and 2 bases at J; junction bases unmatched: 6. CDR3 amino acids: CASSPGGQGNQPQHF. The CDR3 bases are TGTGCCAGCAGCCCAGGGGGCCAGGGCAATCAGCCCCAGCATTTT.

The chain's CDR3 is CASSSDRGETQYF. The CDR3 nucleotides are TGTGCCAGCAGCTCAGACCGAGGGGAGACCCAGTACTTC. The chain uses TRBV12-3 or TRBV12-4 and TRBJ2-5; TRBD2 might be the D (5 bases). Trimming pared 6 bases from V and 5 bases from J, leaving 13 bases between. The CDR3 covers 13 residues.

The chain joins TRBV5-1 to TRBJ2-7, with a tentative D call TRBD2 (5 bases). Germline assignment: CDR1 SGHRS and CDR2 YFSETQ. The CDR3 runs 14 residues. Trimming cost V 5 bases and J 6 bases, with 18 bases left between them. The CDR3 loop reads CASRVLDGVSEQYF. The CDR3, as DNA: TGCGCCAGCAGAGTATTGGACGGGGTTAGCGAGCAGTACTTC. The variable domain in full, completed from reference TRBV5-1 and TRBJ2-7, reads KAGVTQTPRYLIKTRGQQVTLSCSPISGHRSVSWYQQTPGQGLQFLFEYFSETQRNKGNFPGRFSGRQFSNSRSEMNVSTLELGDSALYLCASRVLDGVSEQYFGPGTRLTVT.

This chain links TRBV18 with TRBJ1-4, with 8 bases identical to TRBD1. The V gene end was trimmed by 5 bases and the J gene end by 3 bases; junction bases not matched to a gene: 8. This CDR3 contains 16 residues. Germline V gene lookup returns CDR1 KGHSH and CDR2 LQKENI. The CDR3 DNA follows: TGTGCCAGCTCAAGAACAGGGGGGCCGGCTAATGAAAAACTGTTTTTT. This sequence encodes CASSRTGGPANEKLFF.

The genes are TRBV2 and TRBJ1-1; D possibly corresponds to TRBD1 (5 bases). Trimming removed 6 bases at V and 5 bases at J, with 22 bases between. The CDR3 extends over 16 amino acids. CDR1 is SNHLY, CDR2 FYNNEI, per germline. The DNA for the CDR3 is TGTGCCAGCAGCCAAGACAGAAAGGTGGTGGGGACTGAAGCTTTCTTT. Residues: CASSQDRKVVGTEAFF.

The sample holds a few counts of this clone. The same CDR3 can be traced to other DNA sequences in this sample. J is TRBJ1-3 and V is TRBV19; D unclear. CDR3 length: 16 amino acids. Trimming removed 3 bases from V and 0 bases from J, with 12 bases in between. Germline-derived CDR1 and CDR2 are LNHDA and SQIVND (reference sequence). The CDR3 is CASSILQSSSGNTIYF. DNA for the CDR3: TGTGCCAGTAGTATCCTACAGTCGAGCTCTGGAAACACCATATATTTT.

This chain joins TRBV10-3 and TRBJ2-5, with 12 bases identical to TRBD1. Germline lookup yields CDR1 ENHRY and CDR2 SYGVKD. The V and J ends lost 6 bases and 5 bases, in that order; junction bases with no gene match: 1. This CDR3 has 13 residues. The CDR3 loop is CAIRGQGAETQYF. The DNA of the CDR3 is TGTGCCATCAGGGGACAGGGGGCCGAGACCCAGTACTTC.

DNA for the CDR3: TGTGCCAGTAGTTTTGACGACAGGGGGCTCGACACAGATACGCAGTATTTT. Residues: CASSFDDRGLDTDTQYF. The V and J genes are TRBV19 and TRBJ2-3, with 10 nucleotides matching TRBD1. After removal of 5 bases from V and 2 bases from J, the junction contained 10 bases not matched to a gene. The CDR3 is made up of 17 amino acids. Germline CDR1 is LNHDA and CDR2 is SQIVND (reference sequence).

This chain links TRBV18 with TRBJ2-7; 11 positions match TRBD2. The CDR3 extends over 15 amino acids. Germline assignment: CDR1 KGHSH and CDR2 LQKENI. The V gene end was trimmed by 2 bases and the J gene end by 7 bases; junction bases not matched to a gene: 7. For the CDR3, the DNA is TGTGCCAGCTCACCAGAACGGCTAGCGGGAGGTGAGCAGTACTTC. It is translated as CASSPERLAGGEQYF.

This chain joins TRBV7-3 and TRBJ2-2, with D possibly TRBD2 on 7 matching bases. V was clipped by 2 bases and J by 6 bases, with 16 bases between them. Germline CDR1 is SGHTA and CDR2 is FQGTGA. The CDR3 consists of 16 residues. In nucleotides, the CDR3 is TGTGCCAGCAGCTTAGGGGGGGGCAACGGGGCCGGGGAGCTGTTTTTT. As protein: CASSLGGGNGAGELFF.

J is TRBJ2-1 and V is TRBV14; TRBD2 aligns across 11 bases. There are 19 residues in the CDR3. Trimming cost V 4 bases and J 4 bases; bases outside gene matches: 15. Germline V gene sequence: CDR1 SGHDN, CDR2 FVKESK. CDR3 coding DNA: TGTGCCAGCAGCCTCCTCACTAGCGGGAGTTTAAGAAAATACAATGAGCAGTTCTTC. This sequence encodes CASSLLTSGSLRKYNEQFF.

This chain uses TRBV9 with TRBJ2-3; 9 nucleotides align to TRBD1. The CDR3 contains 15 residues. The germline CDR1 and CDR2 sequences are SGDLS and YYNGEE. The J segment lost 0 bases and the V segment lost 3 bases, leaving 2 bases of the junction unmatched. The CDR3 nucleotides read TGTGCCAGCAGCGATGGACAGGGGAGCACAGATACGCAGTATTTT. As protein: CASSDGQGSTDTQYF. The full variable domain, with the rest looked up from reference TRBV9 and TRBJ2-3, is DSGVTQTPKHLITATGQRVTLRCSPRSGDLSVYWYQQSLDQGLQFLIQYYNGEERAKGNILERFSAQQFPDLHSELNLSSLELGDSALYFCASSDGQGSTDTQYFGPGTRLTVL.

The chain has TRBV5-1 and TRBJ2-4, with a possible D match to TRBD2 (5 bases). V shed 4 bases and J shed 0 bases, with 14 bases lying between them. The CDR3 covers 16 residues. Germline V gene lookup returns CDR1 SGHRS and CDR2 YFSETQ. CDR3 bases: TGCGCCAGCAGCCCCGCCTTAGCGTCAGCCAAAAACATTCAGTACTTC. Translated, it gives CASSPALASAKNIQYF.

This clone occurred a few times. The chain employs TRBV30 and TRBJ1-4, with D hard to call. From germline, CDR1 is GTSNPN and CDR2 SVGIG (reference sequence). V dropped 4 bases and J dropped 10 bases, with 19 bases sitting between them. The CDR3 is made up of 14 amino acids. The CDR3 DNA is TGTGCCTGGACCGCGCGGGAGATCCATCCAAAACTGTTTTTT. Protein product: CAWTAREIHPKLFF.

The chain has TRBV7-8 and TRBJ1-1, with D tentatively TRBD1 (6 bases). The germline gives CDR1 SGHVS, CDR2 FQNEAQ. The V and J ends lost 5 bases and 1 base respectively, with 20 bases between them. The CDR3 has 17 amino acids. The CDR3 sequence is CASSPPRWKGENTEAFF. DNA of the CDR3: TGTGCCAGCAGCCCACCCAGATGGAAGGGGGAGAACACTGAAGCTTTCTTT. Full variable domain (missing parts from reference TRBV7-8 and TRBJ1-1): GAGVSQSPRYKVAKRGQDVALRCDPISGHVSLFWYQQALGQGPEFLTYFQNEAQLDKSGLPSDRFFAERPEGSVSTLKIQRTQQEDSAVYLCASSPPRWKGENTEAFFGQGTRLTVV.

The chain has TRBV28 and TRBJ1-1; unclear D gene. The germline V gene has CDR1 MDHEN and CDR2 SYDVKM. This CDR3 region has 15 residues. Trimming cost V 1 base and J 3 bases, with 12 bases left between them. The CDR3 reads CASSLFGGVDTEAFF. The DNA for the CDR3 is TGTGCCAGCAGTTTATTCGGCGGGGTTGACACTGAAGCTTTCTTT.

In its sample, this clone was seen a few times. The gene calls are TRBV28 and TRBJ2-5, with 8 bases fitting TRBD2. In germline, CDR1 is MDHEN, CDR2 SYDVKM. The CDR3 has 14 amino acids. J was trimmed by 3 bases and V by 7 bases; bases with no gene match: 7. CDR3 sequence reads: CASIRTSGKETQYF. The CDR3 DNA reads as TGTGCCAGCATAAGAACTAGCGGAAAAGAGACCCAGTACTTC.

V gene TRBV19 combines with J gene TRBJ1-1; D is undetermined. This CDR3 is built from 14 residues. Germline loops: CDR1 LNHDA, CDR2 SQIVND (reference sequence). The germline V and J ends were trimmed by 7 bases and 0 bases, with 12 bases remaining between them. CDR3 coding DNA: TGTGCCAGTACACGACGGGATTTGAACACTGAAGCTTTCTTT. Protein product: CASTRRDLNTEAFF. The complete variable domain, with remaining parts taken from reference TRBV19 and TRBJ1-1, reads DGGITQSPKYLFRKEGQNVTLSCEQNLNHDAMYWYRQDPGQGLRLIYYSQIVNDFQKGDIAEGYSVSREKKESFPLTVTSAQKNPTAFYLCASTRRDLNTEAFFGQGTRLTVV.

The V call is TRBV4-3, the J call TRBJ2-3, with 9 bases matching TRBD2. The CDR3 runs 17 residues. J gave up 2 bases and V 0 bases, and 6 bases lay outside the gene matches. Germline V gene lookup returns CDR1 LGHNA and CDR2 YSLEER. The CDR3 loop reads CASSQDWREGLTDTQYF. CDR3 DNA sequence: TGCGCCAGCAGCCAAGACTGGCGGGAGGGCCTCACAGATACGCAGTATTTT.

The rearrangement uses TRBV27 and TRBJ2-3; TRBD2 agrees at 12 bases. The junction had 3 bases not matched to a gene; V was cut back by 7 bases and J by 1 base. The CDR3 loop spans 15 amino acids. The V gene's germline CDR1 is MNHEY and CDR2 SMNVEV (reference sequence). The CDR3 here is CASMTSGGRTDTQYF. CDR3 coding DNA: TGTGCCAGCATGACTAGCGGGGGCCGCACAGATACGCAGTATTTT.

The rearrangement uses TRBV7-2 and TRBJ2-1; D is perhaps TRBD2 (5 bases). The CDR3 is 12 amino acids. The germline gives CDR1 SGHTA, CDR2 FQGNSA. The V end lost 5 bases, the J end lost 10 bases, and 12 bases lay between the germline ends. The CDR3 DNA sequence: TGTGCCAGCAGCCACCGCCCGGGGGAGCAGTTCTTC. Its translation: CASSHRPGEQFF.

The chain has TRBV6-5 and TRBJ2-7; maybe TRBD1 (5 bases). The germline V and J ends were trimmed by 0 bases and 8 bases, with 11 bases remaining between them. Germline V gives CDR1 MNHEY, CDR2 SVGAGI. This CDR3 contains 13 residues. This CDR3 reads CASSYSLRVKQYF. The CDR3 DNA reads as TGTGCCAGCAGTTACTCGCTCAGGGTTAAGCAGTACTTC.

This clone was picked up a small number of times. The rearrangement uses TRBV24-1 and TRBJ2-3; 10 nucleotides agree with TRBD2. Germline CDR1 KGHDR, CDR2 SFDVKD. V shed 0 bases, J shed 4 bases, and the junction held 6 bases outside the gene matches. The CDR3 sequence is 17 residues long. The chain's CDR3 is CATSDLGAGGPADTQYF. CDR3 nucleotides: TGTGCCACCAGTGATTTGGGAGCGGGAGGGCCCGCAGATACGCAGTATTTT.